The 15 T cell receptor beta chains below all came from one sample that was sequenced in a study of cytomegalovirus exposure and HLA in healthy donors. Use of 60 Vbeta and 13 Jbeta primers characterized the PCR. This table comes from immunoSEQ multiplex PCR, and its TCRdb copy is limited to in-frame clones, with some not included. The sample yields about 100,000 clones, around 80% seen once. Source material: PBMCs. Source of these receptors: a male donor in good health and CMV-seropositive.

Comment on this clone: One end of the junction is discordant with germline, which a read error may explain. The chain recombines TRBV28 with TRBJ1-1; 7 bases are a match to TRBD1. Germline V lookup: CDR1 MDHEN, CDR2 SYDVKM. The CDR3 length is 18 residues. CDR3 loop: CAGSVTGTAKPKYTEAFF. The DNA for the CDR3 is TGTGCCGGCAGTGTCACCGGGACAGCCAAACCAAAGTACACTGAAGCTTTCTTT.

The chain joins TRBV5-8 to TRBJ2-3; a possible D gene is TRBD2 (6 bases). Germline loops: CDR1 SGHTS, CDR2 YDEGEE. Trimming cost V 3 bases and J 4 bases, with 15 bases left between them. The CDR3 totals 15 residues. CDR3 in DNA: TGTGCCAGCAGCTGGAGGGGATACGTCCCAGATACGCAGTATTTT. Translation: CASSWRGYVPDTQYF.

CDR3 in amino acids: CASGPSGVPNEQYF. CDR3 DNA sequence: TGTGCCAGCGGCCCCTCCGGGGTCCCTAACGAGCAGTACTTC. The chain uses TRBV7-9 and TRBJ2-7, with D possibly being TRBD2 (5 bases). The CDR3 has 14 residues. The V end was cut by 8 bases, the J end by 5 bases, with 19 bases between. The germline CDR1 and CDR2 sequences are SEHNR and FQNEAQ (reference sequence). The entire variable domain, with the rest obtained from reference TRBV7-9 and TRBJ2-7, is as follows: DTGVSQNPRHKITKRGQNVTFRCDPISEHNRLYWYRQTLGQGPEFLTYFQNEAQLEKSRLLSDRFSAERPKGSFSTLEIQRTEQGDSAMYLCASGPSGVPNEQYFGPGTRLTVT.

This clone was seen a handful of times. The V and J genes are TRBV9 and TRBJ1-6, with a weak D call TRBD1 (6 bases). V lost 3 bases, J lost 8 bases, and 18 bases lay in between. Germline CDR1 SGDLS, CDR2 YYNGEE. The CDR3 is 16 residues long. CDR3 sequence (DNA): TGTGCCAGCAGCGCCGGGGGGGCCCGGGGTGATTCACCCCTCCACTTT. The encoded protein is CASSAGGARGDSPLHF.

This clone has a handful of counts. This rearrangement joins TRBV4-1 to TRBJ1-2; D unresolved. The CDR3 loop spans 14 amino acids. Trimming took 3 bases from V and 4 from J, leaving 12 bases between them. Germline CDR1 is MGHRA and CDR2 is YSYEKL. As DNA, the CDR3 is TGCGCCAGCAGCCACCACGGTCAATTCTATGGCTACACCTTC. This sequence encodes CASSHHGQFYGYTF.

The gene calls are TRBV4-2 and TRBJ2-2, with TRBD1 identical over 10 bases. CDR3 length equals 15 residues. Unmatched junction bases numbered 7, after V lost 5 bases and J lost 7 bases. The germline gives CDR1 LGHNA, CDR2 YNFKEQ. CDR3 sequence: CASSTRQGAGGELFF. DNA for the CDR3: TGTGCCAGCAGCACCCGACAGGGGGCTGGCGGGGAGCTGTTTTTT.

The gene calls are TRBV4-1 and TRBJ1-5; D is ambiguous. The CDR3 loop spans 12 amino acids. With 1 base removed from V and 6 bases from J, the gap between germline ends came to 4 bases. Germline lookup yields CDR1 MGHRA and CDR2 YSYEKL. CDR3 residues: CASSQGGQPQHF. CDR3 nucleotide sequence: TGCGCCAGCAGCCAAGGAGGTCAGCCCCAGCATTTT.

The rearrangement uses TRBV7-2 and TRBJ1-2, with 10 bases aligning to TRBD1. The CDR3 sequence is 18 residues long. In germline, CDR1 is SGHTA, CDR2 FQGNSA. Losses at the gene ends were 5 bases for V and 4 bases for J; bases not matched to a gene: 16. The CDR3 spells CASSRSTRTGGTSYGYTF. The CDR3 bases are TGTGCCAGCAGCCGATCGACCCGGACAGGGGGGACTAGCTATGGCTACACCTTC.

The rearrangement uses TRBV5-1 and TRBJ2-6; 12 bases match TRBD1. Germline loops: CDR1 SGHRS, CDR2 YFSETQ. The CDR3 has 19 residues. Trimming at V came to 4 bases and at J to 2 bases, leaving 10 bases not matched to a gene. The CDR3 DNA follows: TGCGCCAGCAGCATAGCCGGGACAGGGGGCTTCACTGGGGCCAACGTCCTGACTTTC. Protein: CASSIAGTGGFTGANVLTF.

This chain uses TRBV18 with TRBJ1-5, with 8 positions matching TRBD1. Germline trimming cut 5 bases from V and 7 bases from J; bases unmatched to any gene: 10. The CDR3 loop spans 15 amino acids. Germline CDR1 is KGHSH and CDR2 is LQKENI. The CDR3 DNA is TGTGCCAGCTCATCCCCAGGGGGCCGACACCAGCCCCAGCATTTT. It codes for CASSSPGGRHQPQHF.

The chain uses TRBV18 and TRBJ2-6; 7 bases line up with TRBD1. Germline V gives CDR1 KGHSH, CDR2 LQKENI. Trimming took 3 bases from V and 6 from J; bases not matched to a gene: 11. The CDR3 extends over 17 amino acids. The CDR3 sequence: CASSPRIKDRVANVLTF. CDR3 DNA: TGTGCCAGCTCACCTCGGATTAAAGACAGGGTGGCCAACGTCCTGACTTTC.

V and J are TRBV27 and TRBJ1-5; TRBD1 agrees at 7 bases. This CDR3 has 13 amino acids. The ends lost 5 bases at V and 6 bases at J; junction bases unmatched: 4. Germline lookup yields CDR1 MNHEY and CDR2 SMNVEV (reference sequence). In DNA, the CDR3 is TGTGCCAGCAGTCAGACAGGGTTTCAGCCCCAGCATTTT. Residues: CASSQTGFQPQHF.

J is TRBJ2-6 and V is TRBV30; 7 bases are shared with TRBD1. Germline V CDR1 and CDR2: GTSNPN, SVGIG (reference sequence). The CDR3 is 20 amino acids. The V and J ends lost 1 base and 0 bases, in that order; junction bases with no gene match: 15. CDR3 protein: CAWSDYRGLPRDSGANVLTF. The CDR3 nucleotides read TGTGCCTGGAGTGATTACAGGGGCCTACCTAGGGACTCTGGGGCCAACGTCCTGACTTTC.

The J gene is TRBJ1-1, the V gene TRBV18; TRBD1 agrees at 7 bases. Germline V gene data show CDR1 as KGHSH and CDR2 as LQKENI. The V gene end was trimmed by 10 bases and the J gene end by 4 bases; junction bases not matched to a gene: 12. CDR3 length equals 14 residues. DNA for the CDR3: TGTGCCACGTGCCCCGACAGGGCGACCACTGAAGCTTTCTTT. Its protein product is CATCPDRATTEAFF. Filled out from reference TRBV18 and TRBJ1-1, the complete variable domain reads NAGVMQNPRHLVRRRGQEARLRCSPMKGHSHVYWYRQLPEEGLKFMVYLQKENIIDESGMPKERFSAEFPKEGPSILRIQQVVRGDSAAYFCATCPDRATTEAFFGQGTRLTVV.

The J gene is TRBJ2-5, the V gene TRBV5-1; 7 nucleotides match TRBD2. The J segment lost 9 bases and the V segment lost 0 bases, leaving 5 bases of the junction unmatched. The germline CDR1 and CDR2 sequences are SGHRS and YFSETQ. The CDR3 totals 13 residues. CDR3 in DNA: TGCGCCAGCAGCTTGGTTGGGACTACGGCCCAGTACTTC. This encodes CASSLVGTTAQYF.